The rows below give T cell receptor beta chains drawn from one sample of a study of regulatory T cells in long-lasting Graves disease. TCRdb re-analysed the multiplex PCR reads in MiXCR, keeping a single row per CDR3 protein. The sample consists of a few hundred thousand distinct CDR3 sequences, around 21% of them appearing once. The sample here was peripheral blood mononuclear cells (PBMCs), taken at new diagnosis, from a patient treated with antithyroid drugs. The receptors stem from a female donor with Graves disease. CDR3s include the opening cysteine and the closing phenylalanine or tryptophan. Fields, in order: D gene, clone size, J gene, V gene, CDR3 protein, CDR3 DNA. D genes are given only for firm matches. Only part of the rows carry a size: once, few, many, or a class if the clone is expanded.

>.|many|TRBJ2-3|TRBV7-9
CASSMGPGADTQYF
TGTGCCAGCAGCATGGGACCGGGGGCAGATACGCAGTATTTT
>.|.|TRBJ2-7|TRBV18
CASSPQSTTSEQYF
TGTGCCAGCTCACCCCAGAGCACGACTAGCGAGCAGTACTTC
>TRBD1|many|TRBJ2-1|TRBV7-2
CASSRGGDSSYNEQFF
TGTGCCAGCAGCAGGGGTGGGGACAGCTCCTACAATGAGCAGTTCTTC
>TRBD1|many|TRBJ1-1|TRBV5-1
CASSLQGAQGTEAFF
TGCGCCAGCAGCTTACAGGGGGCCCAGGGGACTGAAGCTTTCTTT
>.|.|TRBJ2-3|TRBV4-2
CASSQGGDGTDTQYF
TGTGCCAGCAGCCAAGGAGGGGACGGCACAGATACGCAGTATTTT
>.|many|TRBJ1-3|TRBV6-5
CASSYGGHSGNTIYF
TGTGCCAGCAGTTATGGCGGACACTCTGGAAACACCATATATTTT
>.|many|TRBJ2-1|TRBV7-2
CASSLLAGNYNEQFF
TGTGCCAGCAGCTTGCTTGCAGGAAACTACAATGAGCAGTTCTTC
>TRBD2|.|TRBJ2-1|TRBV19
CASSIDASGINEQFF
TGTGCCAGTAGTATCGACGCTAGCGGGATAAATGAGCAGTTCTTC
>.|.|TRBJ1-5|TRBV2
CASTAPGTYQPQHF
TGTGCCAGCACGGCCCCCGGGACGTATCAGCCCCAGCATTTT
>.|many|TRBJ1-5|TRBV28
CASRRPGLRNQPQHF
TGTGCCAGCAGACGACCGGGTCTCCGCAATCAGCCCCAGCATTTT
>.|many|TRBJ2-1|TRBV20-1
CSASSGYNEQFF
TGCAGTGCTAGCAGTGGATACAATGAGCAGTTCTTC
>.|many|TRBJ2-5|TRBV2
CASTQLGGGETQYF
TGTGCCAGCACCCAACTCGGCGGGGGCGAGACCCAGTACTTC
>.|many|TRBJ1-2|TRBV28
CASRPSGDYGYTF
TGTGCCAGCAGACCGTCGGGGGACTATGGCTACACCTTC
>.|.|TRBJ1-3|TRBV7-2
CASSFPVDSGNTIYF
TGTGCCAGCAGCTTTCCAGTAGACTCTGGAAACACCATATATTTT
>.|many|TRBJ2-3|TRBV18
CASSRGSPQETTTQYF
TGTGCCAGCTCACGGGGTAGCCCCCAGGAGACGACTACGCAGTATTTT
>TRBD2|many|TRBJ2-7|TRBV19
CASSPGTSGGTYEQYF
TGTGCCAGTAGTCCCGGGACTAGCGGGGGGACCTACGAGCAGTACTTC
>.|many|TRBJ1-2|TRBV28
CASSQTWGGIYGYTF
TGTGCCAGCAGCCAGACCTGGGGGGGAATTTATGGCTACACCTTC
>TRBD2|many|TRBJ2-5|TRBV7-2
CASSPLSGGPQGTQYF
TGTGCCAGCAGCCCACTTAGCGGGGGGCCTCAAGGGACCCAGTACTTC
>TRBD2|.|TRBJ2-1|TRBV10-3
CAIKAGGNNEQFF
TGTGCCATCAAGGCGGGGGGCAACAATGAGCAGTTCTTC
>.|many|TRBJ2-2|TRBV7-2
CASSLFVSGELFF
TGTGCCAGCAGCTTATTTGTCTCCGGGGAGCTGTTTTTT
>.|many|TRBJ2-7|TRBV6-2/TRBV6-3
CASSYEQYF
TGTGCCAGCAGTTACGAGCAGTACTTC
>TRBD1|many|TRBJ2-1|TRBV7-6
CASSPYQQGATVNEQFF
TGTGCCAGCAGCCCATATCAACAGGGGGCCACTGTGAATGAGCAGTTCTTC
>.|few|TRBJ1-2|TRBV20-1
CSARVPGLYGYTF
TGCAGTGCTAGAGTCCCAGGCCTCTATGGCTACACCTTC
>TRBD2|many|TRBJ2-7|TRBV6-1
CASTLSGDPFYEQYF
TGTGCCAGCACCTTAAGCGGGGATCCCTTCTACGAGCAGTACTTC
>.|few|TRBJ1-4|TRBV3-1
CASSRGTARDEKLFF
TGTGCCAGCAGCCGAGGGACGGCCCGGGATGAAAAACTGTTTTTT
>.|many|TRBJ1-2|TRBV9
CASSHGTYGYTF
TGTGCCAGCAGCCACGGTACCTATGGCTACACCTTC
>TRBD1|many|TRBJ1-5|TRBV30
CAWSATGGQPQHF
TGTGCCTGGAGTGCCACAGGGGGTCAGCCCCAGCATTTT
>.|many|TRBJ1-1|TRBV6-1
CASLDSDTEAFF
TGTGCCAGCTTAGACTCCGACACTGAAGCTTTCTTT
>.|.|TRBJ1-2|TRBV2
CASSLDRLLYYGYTF
TGTGCCAGCAGCCTCGACAGACTCTTGTACTATGGCTACACCTTC
>TRBD1|many|TRBJ2-1|TRBV11-2
CASSKTRQGLSYNEQFF
TGTGCCAGCAGCAAGACCCGACAGGGCCTCTCCTACAATGAGCAGTTCTTC
>TRBD1|many|TRBJ2-7|TRBV7-8
CASSLRPDRGTYEQYF
TGTGCCAGCAGCTTAAGGCCCGACAGGGGAACCTACGAGCAGTACTTC
>.|many|TRBJ2-3|TRBV27
CASGGQGTDTQYF
TGTGCCAGCGGCGGGCAGGGCACAGATACGCAGTATTTT
>TRBD1|many|TRBJ2-1|TRBV3-1
CASSQAGTAYNEQFF
TGTGCCAGCAGCCAAGCCGGGACAGCTTACAATGAGCAGTTCTTC
>.|many|TRBJ2-1|TRBV28
CASRNGGFHEQFF
TGTGCCAGCCGAAATGGGGGGTTCCATGAGCAGTTCTTC
>TRBD1|many|TRBJ1-5|TRBV6-1
CASRQPGQLNQPQHF
TGTGCCAGCAGACAACCGGGACAGCTGAATCAGCCCCAGCATTTT
>.|many|TRBJ1-5|TRBV18
CASSPGGSNQPQHF
TGTGCCAGCTCACCGGGTGGGAGCAATCAGCCCCAGCATTTT
>.|many|TRBJ2-6|TRBV5-6
CASSRTHSGANVLTF
TGTGCCAGCAGCAGGACTCACTCAGGGGCCAACGTCCTGACTTTC
>.|many|TRBJ2-2|TRBV19
CASSIRAQPGELFF
TGTGCCAGTAGTATCCGAGCCCAACCCGGGGAGCTGTTTTTT
>.|many|TRBJ1-5|TRBV24-1
CAQHREQPYQPQHF
TGTGCCCAGCACAGGGAGCAGCCTTATCAGCCCCAGCATTTT
>.|few|TRBJ1-1|TRBV18
CASSARGGLRNTEAFF
TGTGCCAGCTCCGCTCGAGGGGGGCTCCGGAACACTGAAGCTTTCTTT
>.|few|TRBJ2-5|TRBV6-2/TRBV6-3
CASNTRRQETQYF
TGTGCCAGCAACACTAGGAGGCAAGAGACCCAGTACTTC
>.|.|TRBJ1-2|TRBV10-3
CAISDPGGEYGYTF
TGTGCCATCAGTGACCCCGGGGGCGAGTATGGCTACACCTTC
>TRBD2|many|TRBJ2-7|TRBV6-2/TRBV6-3
CASSSTTSGRAYEQYF
TGTGCCAGCAGCTCCACGACTAGCGGGAGGGCCTACGAGCAGTACTTC
>TRBD2|.|TRBJ2-3|TRBV11-2
CASSTRGSGSTSTDTQYF
TGTGCCAGCAGCACGAGGGGAAGCGGGAGTACTAGCACAGATACGCAGTATTTT
>TRBD1|.|TRBJ2-6|TRBV5-1
CASSLQGAPSGANVLTF
TGCGCCAGCAGCCTCCAGGGGGCCCCATCTGGGGCCAACGTCCTGACTTTC
>.|.|TRBJ2-7|TRBV25-1
CASSDQIYEQYF
TGTGCCAGCAGTGACCAAATCTACGAGCAGTACTTC
>TRBD1|many|TRBJ2-7|TRBV4-1
CASSQEGTGTPYEQYF
TGCGCCAGCAGCCAAGAAGGGACAGGAACCCCCTACGAGCAGTACTTC
>TRBD1|many|TRBJ2-1|TRBV3-1
CASRPTGGLDEQFF
TGTGCCAGCAGGCCGACAGGGGGCTTAGATGAGCAGTTCTTC
>TRBD1|many|TRBJ2-7|TRBV7-2
CASSFRDRAGAEQYF
TGTGCCAGCAGCTTCCGGGACAGGGCGGGTGCCGAGCAGTACTTC
>.|many|TRBJ1-1|TRBV13
CASTPRSRNTEAFF
TGTGCCAGCACCCCCCGCAGCCGAAACACTGAAGCTTTCTTT
>TRBD1|.|TRBJ2-7|TRBV19
CASKAGRGWDEQYF
TGTGCCAGTAAGGCGGGCAGGGGGTGGGACGAGCAGTACTTC
>.|.|TRBJ2-6|TRBV5-1
CASSLDGSSGANVLTF
TGCGCCAGCAGCTTGGATGGAAGCTCTGGGGCCAACGTCCTGACTTTC
>TRBD2|many|TRBJ2-3|TRBV5-8
CASSFRERGHTDTQYF
TGTGCCAGCAGCTTTCGCGAGCGGGGCCACACAGATACGCAGTATTTT
>.|many|TRBJ2-1|TRBV7-2
CASSLQGTDEQFF
TGTGCCAGCAGCTTACAGGGTACCGATGAGCAGTTCTTC
>.|many|TRBJ1-1|TRBV6-2/TRBV6-3
CASTWGLENTEAFF
TGTGCCAGCACCTGGGGCCTCGAGAACACTGAAGCTTTCTTT